This TCR beta chain was observed in a study of T cell repertoires in ileal Crohn's disease. Details on this clone: The antigen is not known.

Points from the study as a whole: Endoscopy was done a median about seven months after surgery.

The repertoire was sequenced with immunoSEQ multiplex PCR; TCRdb's copy has only in-frame clones and lacks some. Of 55,000 to 65,000 clones listed, 85% to 90% are singletons. Specified time point: neoterminal ileum biopsy at postoperative endoscopy, about 6 months after surgery. V was shortened by 3 bases and J by 11 bases, with 16 bases between the two germline ends. Germline loops: CDR1 SNHLY, CDR2 FYNNEI. The CDR3 is 13 amino acids. Specimen: ileal tissue. This clonotype originated in an adult with Crohn's disease. The V and J genes are TRBV2 and TRBJ1-1; D uncertain. The CDR3 loop is CASSEVMEQRAFF. In nucleotides, the CDR3 is TGTGCCAGCAGTGAGGTCATGGAACAGCGGGCTTTCTTT.